These 4 T cell receptor beta chains came from one sample sequenced in a study of T-cell reconstitution after alpha-beta-depleted transplantation in children. It was with unique molecular identifiers that the TCRbeta library was prepared. Via MiXCR, TCRdb re-called the PCR reads, giving one row per CDR3 protein. The sample has approximately 500,000 distinct CDR3 sequences, about 10% seen once. The sample consisted of PBMCs, taken before TCRalphabeta/CD19-depleted stem cell transplant. The origin of the receptors is a child aged 2 to 9 with inherited bone marrow failure, due to receive a stem cell transplant.

This clonotype was seen ten or more times. The V call is TRBV27, the J call TRBJ2-5; D is tentatively TRBD1 or TRBD2 (5 bases each). CDR1 is MNHEY and CDR2 is SMNVEV in the germline V gene (reference sequence). This CDR3 has 15 residues. The ends were cut back, 4 bases at V and 7 bases at J, with 19 bases in the middle. The CDR3 nucleotides are TGTGCCAGCAGTTCCATGGGGGACCCAAGAGGGACCCAGTACTTC. Its protein is CASSSMGDPRGTQYF.

This clonotype was detected ten times or more. The chain is built from TRBV29-1 and TRBJ1-1; D gene ambiguous. The CDR3 length is 16 residues. Looked up from germline, CDR1 is SQVTM and CDR2 is ANQGSEA. With 7 bases removed from V and 5 bases from J, the gap between germline ends came to 26 bases. In DNA, the CDR3 is TGCAGCGCCATACCCCGGGGAGGATCGAGGTTGACTGAAGCTTTCTTT. It encodes CSAIPRGGSRLTEAFF.

In its sample, this clonotype was seen many times. The CDR3 spells CASSLRTAYEQYF. The CDR3 DNA sequence: TGTGCCAGCAGCCTGAGGACAGCCTACGAGCAGTACTTC. J is TRBJ2-7 and V is TRBV5-4; perhaps TRBD1 as D (6 bases). This CDR3 is built from 13 residues. CDR1 is SGHNT, CDR2 YYREEE, per germline (reference sequence). Trimming took 4 bases from V and 2 from J, leaving 10 bases between them. The full variable domain, its missing parts supplied by reference TRBV5-4 and TRBJ2-7, is ETGVTQSPTHLIKTRGQQVTLRCSSQSGHNTVSWYQQALGQGPQFIFQYYREEENGRGNFPPRFSGLQFPNYSSELNVNALELDDSALYLCASSLRTAYEQYFGPGTRLTVT.

This clonotype showed up many times. This chain uses TRBV3-1 with TRBJ1-2, with 7 bases aligning to TRBD1. Germline CDR1 LGHDT, CDR2 YNNKEL (reference sequence). V was clipped by 4 bases and J by 8 bases; unmatched bases: 10. The length of the CDR3 is 14 residues. In nucleotides, the CDR3 is TGTGCCAGCAGCCGCGACAGGGTAGAGGACGGCTACACCTTC. Protein sequence: CASSRDRVEDGYTF.